A selection of T cell receptor beta chains follows, all from one sample in a study of OX40 agonist ivuxolimab in advanced cancers. The table came from immunoSEQ multiplex PCR; TCRdb's copy has only in-frame clones and leaves some out. The table records around 56,000 clones, over 75% of them present only once. Sequenced here: CD4+ or CD8+ T cells sorted from blood, sampled in a trial of the OX40 agonist ivuxolimab. Receptors originate from an adult with an advanced solid tumor such as melanoma, head and neck, liver or kidney cancer. The CDR3 runs from the conserved cysteine through the conserved F or W. D genes are given only for firm matches. Clone size is not always given. Where it is, it says once, few, many or a class for expanded clones.

clone_size | d_call | j_call | v_call | cdr3_nt | cdr3_aa
once | TRBD1 | TRBJ1-4 | TRBV7-4 | TGTGCCAGCAGCTTCAGGAGCAGACAGGGCGTGATCTCAACTAATGAAAAACTGTTTTTT | CASSFRSRQGVISTNEKLFF
NA | NA | TRBJ2-1 | TRBV6-1 | TGTGCCAGCAGTGAGTTATCGAAGGTAGGCAATGAGCAGTTCTTC | CASSELSKVGNEQFF
NA | TRBD1 | TRBJ1-5 | TRBV19 | TGTGCCAGTAGTGCGTCCCGGACAGGCAGCAATCAGCCCCAGCATTTT | CASSASRTGSNQPQHF
NA | NA | TRBJ2-5 | TRBV19 | TGTGCCAGTAGTATAGCTGGAGGTTTAGAGACCCAGTACTTC | CASSIAGGLETQYF
NA | NA | TRBJ2-7 | TRBV30 | TGTGCCTGGACTCTCCGGGAGTCCTACGAGCAGTACTTC | CAWTLRESYEQYF
NA | TRBD1 | TRBJ2-1 | TRBV12-5 | TGTGCTAGTGGTTTAAATAGGGACAGTCAGCAGTTCTTC | CASGLNRDSQQFF
NA | NA | TRBJ2-6 | TRBV18 | TGTGCCAGCTCTCAAGCCATTACTGGGGCCAACGTCCTGACTTTC | CASSQAITGANVLTF
NA | NA | TRBJ1-5 | TRBV19 | TGTGCCAGTAGTATCGGCAGACAGGCGGAACAGCCCCAGCATTTT | CASSIGRQAEQPQHF
NA | TRBD1 | TRBJ2-7 | TRBV2 | TGTGCCAGCAGCGAGCTGGGACAGGGTGGGTCCTACGAGCAGTACTTC | CASSELGQGGSYEQYF
NA | NA | TRBJ2-1 | TRBV11-1 | TGTGCCAGCAGCGATGGTAGGTGGGATGAGCAGTTCTTC | CASSDGRWDEQFF
NA | TRBD2 | TRBJ2-3 | TRBV4-1 | TGCGCCAGCAGCCAAGATAGCGGGGGCACAGATACGCAGTATTTT | CASSQDSGGTDTQYF
NA | TRBD1 | TRBJ1-3 | TRBV19 | TGTGCCAGTAGTATCCAGGGGGGGCAAAACTCTGGAAACACCATATATTTT | CASSIQGGQNSGNTIYF
NA | TRBD1 | TRBJ2-1 | TRBV6-6 | TGTGCCAGCAGGGGGACAGGGAGTACCATAGGGCAGTTCTTC | CASRGTGSTIGQFF
NA | TRBD1 | TRBJ1-2 | TRBV6-5 | TGTGCCAGCAGCAGGGGACAGGGGTTGGAGGGCTACACCTTC | CASSRGQGLEGYTF
few | NA | TRBJ1-5 | TRBV5-1 | TGCGCCAGCAGTGTCGGGGGCTATCAGCCCCAGCATTTT | CASSVGGYQPQHF
NA | NA | TRBJ1-2 | TRBV6-5 | TGTGCCAGCAGTTACCCCTTTGGCTACACCTTC | CASSYPFGYTF
medium-sized | NA | TRBJ2-2 | TRBV27 | TGTGCCAGCAGTCAGGCAGGGAAAACCGGGGAGCTGTTTTTT | CASSQAGKTGELFF
once | NA | TRBJ1-2 | TRBV5-6 | TGTGCCAGCAGCTTGGTGGCAGGCCCTGGCTACACCTTC | CASSLVAGPGYTF
NA | NA | TRBJ2-1 | TRBV12-5 | TGTGCTAGTGGTTCCTTGTCAAAAGAGGGAAAGTTCTTC | CASGSLSKEGKFF
NA | NA | TRBJ2-3 | TRBV29-1 | TGCAGCGTTGAAGGTCAGGGAAGGGCAGATACGCAGTATTTT | CSVEGQGRADTQYF
NA | NA | TRBJ2-7 | TRBV6-5 | TGTGCCAGCAGCTCCACAAGCTACGAGCAGTACTTC | CASSSTSYEQYF
few | NA | TRBJ2-7 | TRBV11-2 | TGTGCCAGCAGCTCACCCGGGACTCCGATCTCCTACGAGCAGTACTTC | CASSSPGTPISYEQYF
NA | NA | TRBJ2-3 | TRBV30 | TGTGCCTGGAACTCAGGGCTTAGCACAGATACGCAGTATTTT | CAWNSGLSTDTQYF
NA | NA | TRBJ1-2 | TRBV18 | TGTGCCAGCTCACCCAGGCCCGAACAGAACTATGGCTACACCTTC | CASSPRPEQNYGYTF
NA | TRBD2 | TRBJ2-1 | TRBV19 | TGTGCCAGTCGTAGCGGGAGCTCGTATGAGCAGTTCTTC | CASRSGSSYEQFF
once | TRBD1 | TRBJ1-5 | TRBV15 | TGTGCCACCAGCGTTCAGGGGGCCAATCAGCCCCAGCATTTT | CATSVQGANQPQHF
NA | TRBD2 | TRBJ2-1 | TRBV5-1 | TGCGCCAGCAGCGGGACTAGCGGGAACAATGAGCAGTTCTTC | CASSGTSGNNEQFF
NA | NA | TRBJ1-4 | TRBV6-4 | TGTGCCAGCAGCCCGAATATGCGTAATGAAAAACTGTTTTTT | CASSPNMRNEKLFF
NA | TRBD1 | TRBJ1-1 | TRBV5-1 | TGCGCCAGCAGCTTGGAAGGTCAGGGGGGCGTTGGCACTGAAGCTTTCTTT | CASSLEGQGGVGTEAFF
NA | TRBD2 | TRBJ2-3 | TRBV7-9 | TGTGCCAGCAGCGCGGGACTAGCGGGGGGGCAAAGATATTTT | CASSAGLAGGQRYF
NA | TRBD2 | TRBJ2-7 | TRBV11-2 | TGTGCCAGCAGTACCCCTAGCGGGAGAGGGGGCGAGCAGTACTTC | CASSTPSGRGGEQYF
NA | NA | TRBJ1-2 | TRBV5-6 | TGTGCCAGCAGCTTCTTCCAGGGAAACTATGGCTACACCTTC | CASSFFQGNYGYTF
NA | NA | TRBJ1-2 | TRBV11-2 | TGTGCCAGCAGCTTAGATTCCGCCGGGACCCGGGATGGCTACACCTTC | CASSLDSAGTRDGYTF
NA | TRBD2 | TRBJ2-3 | TRBV19 | TGTGCCAGTAGTATTTTGGGCGGGAGATCGGATACGCAGTATTTT | CASSILGGRSDTQYF
NA | TRBD1 | TRBJ2-5 | TRBV19 | TGTGCCAGTAGTACGGACAGGGGGCGGCGGGAGACCCAGTACTTC | CASSTDRGRRETQYF
NA | NA | TRBJ2-1 | TRBV11-2 | TGTGCCAGCAGCTTAGCGGGACTTCGAACCTACAATGAGCAGTTCTTC | CASSLAGLRTYNEQFF
NA | TRBD1 | TRBJ2-7 | TRBV19 | TGTGCCAGTAGTCCCCACAGGGGCCGCGACTACGAGCAGTACTTC | CASSPHRGRDYEQYF
NA | TRBD1 | TRBJ1-2 | TRBV5-8 | TGTGCCAGCAGCCCGGCGGGACAGGGGGCCCAAAACTATGGCTACACCTTC | CASSPAGQGAQNYGYTF
NA | NA | TRBJ1-6 | TRBV7-2 | TGTGCCAGCAGCTTAAATTGGCGGGGCCTATCGGCCTTT | CASSLNWRGLSAF
NA | TRBD2 | TRBJ2-5 | TRBV6-1 | TGTGCCAGCAGTGCGGGGGGGGCAAAAGAGACCCAGTACTTC | CASSAGGAKETQYF